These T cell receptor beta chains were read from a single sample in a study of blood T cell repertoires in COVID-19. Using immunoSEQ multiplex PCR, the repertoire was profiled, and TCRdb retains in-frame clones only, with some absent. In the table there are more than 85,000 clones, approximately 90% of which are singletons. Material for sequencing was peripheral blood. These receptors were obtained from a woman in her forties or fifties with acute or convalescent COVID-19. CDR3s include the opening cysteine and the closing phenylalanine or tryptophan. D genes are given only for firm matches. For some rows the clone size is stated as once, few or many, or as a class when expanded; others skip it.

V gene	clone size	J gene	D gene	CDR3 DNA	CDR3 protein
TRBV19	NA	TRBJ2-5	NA	TGTGCCAGTAGTTCGGGGTCACAAGAGACCCAGTACTTC	CASSSGSQETQYF
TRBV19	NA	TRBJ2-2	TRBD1	TGTGCCAGCCACTCGGGACAGGGGTTAAGCGGGGAGCTGTTTTTT	CASHSGQGLSGELFF
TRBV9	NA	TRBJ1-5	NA	TGTGCCAGCAGCGGTGCCGGGGATCAGCCCCAGCATTTT	CASSGAGDQPQHF
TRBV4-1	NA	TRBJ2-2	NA	TGCGCCAGCAGCCAAGAGGCCCCCTTGACCGGGGAGCTGTTTTTT	CASSQEAPLTGELFF
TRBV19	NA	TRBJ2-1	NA	TGTGCCAGCAGGGGACTACCTTTGGATGAGCAGTTCTTC	CASRGLPLDEQFF
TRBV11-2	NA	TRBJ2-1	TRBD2	TGTGCCAGCAGCTTAGATAGCACTAGCGGGAGCAATGAGCAGTTCTTC	CASSLDSTSGSNEQFF
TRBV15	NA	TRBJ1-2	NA	TGTGCCACCAGCAGAGCCCTAGGGGGGGCAGACTATGGCTACACCTTC	CATSRALGGADYGYTF
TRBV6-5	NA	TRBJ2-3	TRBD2	TGTGCCAGCAGACAGGGGACTAGCCGGGCAGATACGCAGTATTTT	CASRQGTSRADTQYF
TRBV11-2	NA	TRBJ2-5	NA	TGTGCCAGCAGCTTAGACGCAGGGGTGGAGACCCAGTACTTC	CASSLDAGVETQYF
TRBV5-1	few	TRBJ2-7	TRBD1	TGCGCCAGCAGCCCTGCAGGGGGCAAGTACGAGCAGTACTTC	CASSPAGGKYEQYF
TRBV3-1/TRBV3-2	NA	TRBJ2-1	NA	TGTGCCAGCAGCCGCCTAGTAGGATCCAATGAGCAGTTCTTC	CASSRLVGSNEQFF
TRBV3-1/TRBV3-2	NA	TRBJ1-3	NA	TGTGCCAGCAGCCCTATGACAGGTCCTGGAAACACCATATATTTT	CASSPMTGPGNTIYF
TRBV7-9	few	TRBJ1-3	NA	TGTGCCAGCAGCTTAGGACACTCTGGAAACACCATATATTTT	CASSLGHSGNTIYF
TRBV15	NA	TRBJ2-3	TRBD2	TGTGCCACCAGCATTGGGACTAGCGGGAGGGGGGGCACAGATACGCAGTATTTT	CATSIGTSGRGGTDTQYF
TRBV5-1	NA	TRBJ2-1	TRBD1	TGCGCCAGCAGGGCGACAGGGGGCGCATACAATGAGCAGTTCTTC	CASRATGGAYNEQFF
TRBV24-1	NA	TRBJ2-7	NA	TGTGCCACCAGTGATGGGGCCGAGATGGAGCAGTACTTC	CATSDGAEMEQYF
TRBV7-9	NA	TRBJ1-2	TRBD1	TGTGCCAGCAGCCCCCAGGGGGCTTTTCTTGGCTACACCTTC	CASSPQGAFLGYTF
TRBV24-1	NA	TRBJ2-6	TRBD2	TGTGCCACCAGTGATGGGGGACTAGCGGGAATCTCTGGGGCCAACGTCCTGACTTTC	CATSDGGLAGISGANVLTF
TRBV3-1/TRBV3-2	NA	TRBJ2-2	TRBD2	TGTGCCAGCAGCCAAGCCCCGGGGGGCACCGGGGAGCTGTTTTTT	CASSQAPGGTGELFF
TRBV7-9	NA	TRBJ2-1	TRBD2	TGTGCCAGCAGCTTAGAGGGAACTAGCGGGAGGGCCAATGAGCAGTTCTTC	CASSLEGTSGRANEQFF
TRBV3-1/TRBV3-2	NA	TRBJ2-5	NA	TGTGCCAGCAGGACAGCGTACCAAGAGACCCAGTACTTC	CASRTAYQETQYF
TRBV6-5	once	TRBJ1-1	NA	TGTGCCAGCAGTTACCGAGGTGGGGGCGTTGCCACTGAAGCTTTCTTT	CASSYRGGGVATEAFF
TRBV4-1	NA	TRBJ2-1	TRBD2	TGCGCCAGCAGCCCCCTAGCGGGAGATGATGAGCAGTTCTTC	CASSPLAGDDEQFF
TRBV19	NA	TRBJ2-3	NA	TGTGCCAGTAGTCGGAGTGCAGGGCCAAGCACAGATACGCAGTATTTT	CASSRSAGPSTDTQYF
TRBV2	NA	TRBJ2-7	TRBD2	TGTGCCAGCAGACCCGGGCTAGCGGGGTTCTTCGAGCAGTACTTC	CASRPGLAGFFEQYF
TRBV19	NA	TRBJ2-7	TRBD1	TGTGCCAGTAGTATAAGGACAGGATCAAAATGGGAGCAGTACTTC	CASSIRTGSKWEQYF
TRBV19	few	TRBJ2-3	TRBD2	TGTGCCAGTAGACAAGGACTAGCGGTTAGCACAGATACGCAGTATTTT	CASRQGLAVSTDTQYF